This entry lists 27 T cell receptor beta chains sequenced from one sample in a study of T cells after yellow fever vaccination (dated by TCRdb to 2018 to 2020). The treatment or condition label, read with the paper, signifies: live attenuated yellow fever vaccine strain. Libraries were built with 5' RACE. Sequencing took place on an Illumina HiSeq 2500. The public sequencing data were trimmed at Q25 with fastp and processed into clonotypes with MiXCR by TCRdb, which kept only in-frame beta chains. Each entry merges the rows of one CDR3 protein and shows their most common DNA and genes. The table for this sample lists approximately 340,000 distinct CDR3 sequences; 8.5% to 9% of them were counted only once. Together, the top ten hold more than 15% of the sample. The source material was PBMCs, sampled on the day of the first yellow fever vaccination. These receptors all stem from a man younger than 30 who received the YFV17D yellow fever vaccine.

The chain has TRBV11-2 and TRBJ2-7, with 8 bases that match TRBD1. Germline V CDR1 and CDR2: SGHAT, FQNNGV. V lost 2 bases, J lost 3 bases, and 12 bases stayed unmatched. The CDR3 covers 17 residues. The CDR3 is CASSLMGPGQGGYEQYF. As DNA, the CDR3 is TGTGCCAGCAGCTTAATGGGACCCGGACAGGGTGGCTACGAGCAGTACTTC. Filled out from reference TRBV11-2 and TRBJ2-7, the complete variable domain reads EAGVAQSPRYKIIEKRQSVAFWCNPISGHATLYWYQQILGQGPKLLIQFQNNGVVDDSQLPKDRFSAERLKGVDSTLKIQPAKLEDSAVYLCASSLMGPGQGGYEQYFGPGTRLTVT.

This chain connects TRBV11-2 to TRBJ2-2, with D perhaps matching TRBD1 or TRBD2 (5 bases each). The V end was cut by 0 bases, the J end by 4 bases, with 15 bases between. This CDR3 region has 17 residues. Looked up from germline, CDR1 is SGHAT and CDR2 is FQNNGV. CDR3 bases: TGTGCCAGCAGCTTAGATAGGTGGGGACCGATCACCGGGGAGCTGTTTTTT. Translation: CASSLDRWGPITGELFF.

This clonotype was found many times. The rearrangement joins TRBV15 to TRBJ1-6; possible D gene TRBD1, 6 bases. The CDR3 spans 14 residues. V was pared by 2 bases and J by 4 bases, with 6 bases between. Germline CDR1 reads LNHNV; CDR2 reads YYDKDF (reference sequence). The CDR3 sequence is CATSRQGYNSPLHF. The CDR3 DNA reads as TGTGCCACCAGCAGACAGGGGTATAATTCACCCCTCCACTTT.

The chain has TRBV6-2 or TRBV6-3 and TRBJ1-5, with 7 bases matching TRBD1. The V segment lost 2 bases and the J segment 2 bases; nucleotides outside the gene matches: 18. The CDR3 runs 20 residues. The V gene's germline CDR1 is MNHEY and CDR2 SVGEGT. CDR3 DNA sequence: TGTGCCAGCAGTTACCCCCGGACAGGCGGACGTACCGGGCGCAATCAGCCCCAGCATTTT. Residues: CASSYPRTGGRTGRNQPQHF.

This clonotype has more than one count but fewer than ten. This sequence joins TRBV24-1 and TRBJ1-1; D ambiguous. V was clipped by 10 bases and J by 1 base, with 12 bases between them. The CDR3 has 13 residues. The germline gives CDR1 KGHDR, CDR2 SFDVKD. The CDR3 sequence is CATRYRKNTEAFF. The CDR3 bases are TGTGCCACTAGATATCGGAAGAACACTGAAGCTTTCTTT.

The V gene is TRBV20-1, the J gene TRBJ2-1; no reliable D call. The CDR3 totals 15 residues. Per germline, CDR1 DFQATT and CDR2 SNEGSKA (reference sequence). Trimming removed 5 bases at V and 0 bases at J, with 14 bases between. The CDR3: CSAHRTPSSYNEQFF. The CDR3 DNA is TGCAGTGCTCACCGAACCCCGAGCTCCTACAATGAGCAGTTCTTC.

The chain recombines TRBV19 with TRBJ2-4; D unclear. This CDR3 has 12 amino acids. The germline V and J ends were trimmed by 6 bases and 6 bases, with 9 bases remaining between them. Germline CDR1 reads LNHDA; CDR2 reads SQIVND (reference sequence). CDR3: CASSPHTNIQYF. DNA for the CDR3: TGTGCCAGTAGCCCTCACACAAACATTCAGTACTTC.

The rearrangement links TRBV5-6 to TRBJ2-7; a possible D gene is TRBD2 (6 bases). CDR1 is SGHDT, CDR2 YYEEEE, per germline. The V gene lost 2 bases and the J gene lost 1 base, with 13 bases spanning the gap. The CDR3 contains 15 residues. The CDR3 DNA reads TGTGCCAGCAGCTTCCCTAGCGCGTCGTCCTACGAGCAGTACTTC. It yields the protein CASSFPSASSYEQYF.

The chain combines TRBV4-3 with TRBJ1-1; TRBD1 matches at 10 bases. Germline CDR1 LGHNA, CDR2 YSLEER. The CDR3 consists of 15 residues. Trimming at V came to 1 base and at J to 4 bases, leaving 3 bases not matched to a gene. CDR3 nucleotides: TGCGCCAGCAGCCAAGGACAGGGGGCGAGCACTGAAGCTTTCTTT. It translates to CASSQGQGASTEAFF.

The chain couples TRBV12-3 or TRBV12-4 to TRBJ2-3; 9 nucleotides align to TRBD1. This CDR3 is built from 16 residues. V lost 1 base and J lost 4; bases outside the gene matches: 6. The CDR3 loop is CASSLERGQGADTQYF. CDR3 bases: TGTGCCAGCAGTTTAGAAAGGGGACAGGGCGCAGATACGCAGTATTTT.

This clonotype was found a few times. CDR3 DNA: TGTGCCAGCAGCTTAGCTCGCAGCACAGATACGCAGTATTTT. Encoded protein: CASSLARSTDTQYF. The rearrangement uses TRBV11-2 and TRBJ2-3; D ambiguous. Between the trimmed V and J ends, which lost 1 base and 0 bases, there was a span of 5 bases. CDR1 is SGHAT, CDR2 FQNNGV, per germline. The length of the CDR3 is 14 residues.

The V and J genes are TRBV27 and TRBJ2-1, with TRBD2 matching over 12 bases. From germline, CDR1 is MNHEY and CDR2 SMNVEV (reference sequence). The CDR3 runs to 15 residues. J gave up 7 bases and V 6 bases, and 7 bases lay outside the gene matches. The CDR3 region has the DNA TGTGCCAGCAGCCTCACTAGCGGGGGGAGGAATGAGCAGTTCTTC. It encodes CASSLTSGGRNEQFF.

This clonotype was observed a few times. The rearrangement uses TRBV5-1 and TRBJ1-6; 9 nucleotides align to TRBD1. Germline assignment: CDR1 SGHRS and CDR2 YFSETQ. The J segment lost 13 bases and the V segment lost 4 bases, leaving 12 bases of the junction unmatched. CDR3 size: 15 residues. The CDR3 here is CASSPSRTGDFPLHF. DNA for the CDR3: TGCGCCAGCAGCCCCTCGCGGACAGGGGATTTTCCCCTCCACTTT.

This clonotype turned up a few times. The chain uses TRBV28 and TRBJ2-4; TRBD2 matches 8 bases. V was pared by 3 bases and J by 8 bases, with 9 bases of the junction left unmatched. The germline CDR1 and CDR2 sequences are MDHEN and SYDVKM. This CDR3 comprises 15 residues. For the CDR3, the DNA is TGTGCCAGCAGTTTTACCGGGAGGGATAAAGACATTCAGTACTTC. This sequence encodes CASSFTGRDKDIQYF.

This chain connects TRBV12-3 or TRBV12-4 to TRBJ1-2; 9 bases are a match to TRBD1. Losses at the gene ends were 5 bases for V and 6 bases for J; bases not matched to a gene: 10. This CDR3 has 15 residues. CDR3 region: CASSPHITGGNGYTF. CDR3 DNA sequence: TGTGCCAGCAGTCCCCATATTACAGGGGGCAATGGCTACACCTTC.

In its sample, this clonotype was seen a few times. This chain connects TRBV20-1 to TRBJ1-2; a weak D match, TRBD1 (5 bases). Per the germline V gene, CDR1 is DFQATT and CDR2 is SNEGSKA (reference sequence). There are 9 residues in the CDR3. With 5 bases removed from V and 12 bases from J, the gap between germline ends came to 10 bases. This CDR3 reads CSAGGGHTF. The CDR3 coding sequence is TGCAGTGCTGGGGGGGGACACACCTTC.

This clonotype was seen only once. The rearrangement joins TRBV20-1 to TRBJ2-3; a possible D gene is TRBD2 (6 bases). Trimming shortened V by 3 bases and J by 6 bases, and 13 bases separated the two germline ends. CDR3 length: 13 amino acids. From germline, CDR1 is DFQATT and CDR2 SNEGSKA (reference sequence). In DNA, the CDR3 is TGCAGTGCTAGTCTGGTGGGGGGTGATACGCAGTATTTT. This encodes CSASLVGGDTQYF.

This clonotype showed up many times. The chain combines TRBV10-3 with TRBJ2-2; tentatively, D is TRBD1 (6 bases). V was cut by 6 bases and J by 1 base, with 9 bases left in between. CDR3 length: 14 amino acids. CDR1 is ENHRY and CDR2 is SYGVKD in the germline V gene. CDR3 sequence reads: CAIRRTENTGELFF. The CDR3 nucleotides read TGTGCCATCAGGCGGACAGAGAACACCGGGGAGCTGTTTTTT.

The V gene is TRBV29-1, the J gene TRBJ2-7; D is undetermined. Trimming removed 7 bases at V and 2 bases at J, with 15 bases between. The CDR3 totals 13 residues. The germline CDR1 and CDR2 sequences are SQVTM and ANQGSEA. The DNA for the CDR3 is TGCAGCGCCGGGCAGTCTATTACCTACGAGCAGTACTTC. Translating gives CSAGQSITYEQYF.

This chain links TRBV28 with TRBJ2-3; possibly TRBD1 or TRBD2 for D (7 bases each). Trimming removed 7 bases at V and 3 bases at J, with 11 bases between. The CDR3 loop spans 13 amino acids. Germline values: CDR1 MDHEN, CDR2 SYDVKM. The CDR3 coding sequence is TGTGCCAGCACAGGGGGGGCAACAGATACGCAGTATTTT. Translated, it gives CASTGGATDTQYF.

V and J are TRBV7-8 and TRBJ1-6; no definite D call. The germline gives CDR1 SGHVS, CDR2 FQNEAQ. V lost 3 bases, J lost 9 bases, and 9 bases lay in between. The CDR3 has 13 amino acids. CDR3 bases: TGTGCCAGCAGCTTTGAGGCCTTTTCACCCCTCCACTTT. Its protein product is CASSFEAFSPLHF.

DNA for the CDR3: TGCAGTGCCCCCGACAGAATACGGGGGAACACTGAAGCTTTCTTT. Translation: CSAPDRIRGNTEAFF. The rearrangement links TRBV20-1 to TRBJ1-1; D might be TRBD1 (5 bases). Germline V gene lookup returns CDR1 DFQATT and CDR2 SNEGSKA (reference sequence). V lost 6 bases and J 1 base, leaving 18 bases between the germline ends. The CDR3 covers 15 residues.

This clonotype was observed many times. The chain uses TRBV7-9 and TRBJ1-6, with D perhaps matching TRBD1 (6 bases). V lost 6 bases to trimming and J lost 8 bases, with 14 bases between them. CDR3 length: 14 residues. Germline V CDR1 and CDR2: SEHNR, FQNEAQ (reference sequence). CDR3 in DNA: TGTGCCAGCAGGATACAGGGTGGGGATTCACCCCTCCACTTT. This translates into CASRIQGGDSPLHF.

This chain connects TRBV7-2 to TRBJ2-7; 14 bases fit TRBD2. Trimming cost V 4 bases and J 3 bases; bases outside gene matches: 5. CDR1 SGHTA and CDR2 FQGNSA come from the germline V gene. The CDR3 runs to 16 residues. CDR3 nucleotide sequence: TGTGCCAGCAGCTCCAGGACTAGCGGGGGGCGCTACGAGCAGTACTTC. The encoded protein is CASSSRTSGGRYEQYF.

The genes are TRBV6-2 or TRBV6-3 and TRBJ1-2; D not certain. The ends were cut back, 8 bases at V and 2 bases at J, with 12 bases in the middle. CDR1 MNHEY and CDR2 SVGEGT come from the germline V gene. This CDR3 spans 13 amino acids. The CDR3 loop is CASATELNYGYTF. CDR3 coding DNA: TGTGCCAGCGCCACGGAACTAAACTATGGCTACACCTTC.

The chain joins TRBV15 to TRBJ1-5; tentative D call: TRBD1 (5 bases). Germline CDR1 and CDR2: LNHNV and YYDKDF (reference sequence). The CDR3 extends over 14 amino acids. Trimming pared 2 bases from V and 7 bases from J, leaving 12 bases between. The CDR3 region has the DNA TGTGCCACCAGCAGACCCGGGGCAAGACAGCCCCAGCATTTT. The encoded protein is CATSRPGARQPQHF.

This clonotype was observed a few times. V gene TRBV6-2 or TRBV6-3 combines with J gene TRBJ2-6; D gene unclear. Trimming shortened V by 3 bases and J by 0 bases, and 6 bases separated the two germline ends. CDR3 length: 15 residues. CDR1 and CDR2 from the germline V gene are MNHEY and SVGEGT. CDR3 nucleotides: TGTGCCAGCAGTTATCCGGTCTCTGGGGCCAACGTCCTGACTTTC. Translation gives CASSYPVSGANVLTF.